This TCR beta chain was retrieved from a study of shared clonotypes between healthy human individuals. Study outcomes and limitations: It was expected that sequencing depth would affect clonotype sharing among donors.

Terminally differentiated effector memory CD45RA+ cells were excluded from the naive CD8 cells, which were CD45RO-negative and positively selected for CCR7. Within Nashville, Tennessee resided all donors, each a Caucasian adult. Concerning this clone itself: What it binds is not known.

Original processing notes: For the immunoSEQ data, sequences were junction-only without quality scores, so filtering differed. The protocol was immunoSEQ multiplex PCR, while the TCRdb copy is restricted to in-frame clones and leaves out a portion. The V and J calls and clone size are taken from that table; D and trimming were inferred from the DNA. The sample yields some 2,000,000 clones, just under 95% seen once. This sequence was found in a man in his late teens or twenties in good health. What was sequenced was naive CD8+ T cells sorted from blood.

In DNA form, the CDR3 reads TGTGCCAGCAGTGACAAGGGGCCCCTCTACACAGATACGCAGTATTTT. It yields the protein CASSDKGPLYTDTQYF. The chain has TRBV2 and TRBJ2-3, with D perhaps matching TRBD1 (5 bases). V shed 3 bases and J shed 2 bases, with 15 bases lying between them. The CDR3 runs 16 residues. From germline, CDR1 is SNHLY and CDR2 FYNNEI.